This TCR beta chain is from a study of technical replicates of blood from a few donors. Using immunoSEQ multiplex PCR, the repertoire was profiled, and TCRdb retains in-frame clones only, with some absent. The data contain about 83,000 clones, about 90% of them singletons. This receptor was obtained from a human donor in good health. Source material: T cells isolated from PBMCs.

CDR3: CASRAGTRLTDTQYF. The CDR3 coding sequence is TGTGCCAGCAGGGCCGGGACACGGCTCACAGATACGCAGTATTTT. The chain carries TRBV5-4 and TRBJ2-3; the D gene is possibly TRBD1 (6 bases). The CDR3 loop spans 15 amino acids. The V and J ends lost 5 bases and 2 bases respectively, with 15 bases between them. The V gene's germline CDR1 is SGHNT and CDR2 YYREEE (reference sequence).